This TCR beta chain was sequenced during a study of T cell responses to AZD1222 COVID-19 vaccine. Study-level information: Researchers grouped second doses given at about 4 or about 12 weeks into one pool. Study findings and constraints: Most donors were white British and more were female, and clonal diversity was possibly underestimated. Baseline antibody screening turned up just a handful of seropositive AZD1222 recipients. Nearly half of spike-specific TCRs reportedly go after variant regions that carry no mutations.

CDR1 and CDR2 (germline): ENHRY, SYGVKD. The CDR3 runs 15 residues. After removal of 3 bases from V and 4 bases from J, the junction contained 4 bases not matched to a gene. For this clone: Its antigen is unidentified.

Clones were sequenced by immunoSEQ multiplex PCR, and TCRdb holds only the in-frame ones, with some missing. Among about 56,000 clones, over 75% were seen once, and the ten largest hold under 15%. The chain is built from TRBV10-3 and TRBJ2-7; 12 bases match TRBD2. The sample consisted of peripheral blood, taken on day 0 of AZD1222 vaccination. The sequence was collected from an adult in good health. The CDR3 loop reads CAISETSGRNYEQYF. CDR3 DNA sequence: TGTGCCATCAGTGAAACTAGCGGGAGGAATTACGAGCAGTACTTC.